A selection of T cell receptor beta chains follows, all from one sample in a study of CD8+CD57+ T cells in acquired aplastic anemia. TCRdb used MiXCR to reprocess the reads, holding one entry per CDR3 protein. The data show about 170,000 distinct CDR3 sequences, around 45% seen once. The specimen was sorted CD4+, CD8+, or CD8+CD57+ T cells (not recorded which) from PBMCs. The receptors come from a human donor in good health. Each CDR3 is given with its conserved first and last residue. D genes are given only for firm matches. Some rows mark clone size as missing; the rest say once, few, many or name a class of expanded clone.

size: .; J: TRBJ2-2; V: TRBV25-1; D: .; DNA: TGTGCCAGCAGCCAAACCGGGGGCTCCTTCGGGGAGCTGTTTTTT; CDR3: CASSQTGGSFGELFF
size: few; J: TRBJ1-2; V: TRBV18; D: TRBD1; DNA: TGTGCCAGCTCACCTTTGGTAGACAGGGCAGCTAACTATGGCTACACCTTC; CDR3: CASSPLVDRAANYGYTF
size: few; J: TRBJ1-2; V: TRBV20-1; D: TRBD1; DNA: TGCAGTGCTAGAGGGACAGGGGGTTATGGCTACACCTTC; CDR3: CSARGTGGYGYTF
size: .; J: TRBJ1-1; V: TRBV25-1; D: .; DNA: TGTGCCAGCCGACAGCCTGGGGGGATGAACACTGAAGCTTTCTTT; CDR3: CASRQPGGMNTEAFF
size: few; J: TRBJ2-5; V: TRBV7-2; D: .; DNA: TGTGCCAGCAAGCCGAGTGGTAGGCTAGAGACCCAGTACTTC; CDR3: CASKPSGRLETQYF
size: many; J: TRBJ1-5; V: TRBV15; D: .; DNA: TGTGCCACCAGCAGAGGGCTCGATCAGCCCCAGCATTTT; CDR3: CATSRGLDQPQHF
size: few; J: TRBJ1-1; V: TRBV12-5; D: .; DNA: TGTGCTAGTGGTTTGGTAGAGGTCGGGGGAAAGCCTTTCTTT; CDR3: CASGLVEVGGKPFF
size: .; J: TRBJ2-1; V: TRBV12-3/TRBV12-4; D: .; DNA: TGTGCCAGCACCGACCTGGGGGGGGCGAATAATGAGCAGTTCTTC; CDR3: CASTDLGGANNEQFF
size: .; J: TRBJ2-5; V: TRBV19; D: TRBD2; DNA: TGTGCCAGTAGCTCTGATATAGCGGGAGGAGAGACCCAGTACTTC; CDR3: CASSSDIAGGETQYF
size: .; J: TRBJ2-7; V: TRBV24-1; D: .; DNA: TGTGCCACCAGTGTAGGTGGGAGTGCCCACGAGCAGTACTTC; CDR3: CATSVGGSAHEQYF
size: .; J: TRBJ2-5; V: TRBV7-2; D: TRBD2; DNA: TGTGCCAGCAGCTTCGGCGGGGGGCGTGCCGGGGAGACCCAGTACTTC; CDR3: CASSFGGGRAGETQYF
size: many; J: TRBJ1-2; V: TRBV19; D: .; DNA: TGTGCCAGTAGGGATGGGGCTAACTATGGCTACACCTTC; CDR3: CASRDGANYGYTF
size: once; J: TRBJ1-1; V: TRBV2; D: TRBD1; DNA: TGTGCCAGCAGGCGGACAGGACCACCGAACACTGAAGCTTTCTTT; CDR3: CASRRTGPPNTEAFF
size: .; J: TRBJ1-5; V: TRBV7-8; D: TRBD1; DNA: TGTGCCAGCAGCTCAGGGGGCGCCCCCAATCAGCCCCAGCATTTT; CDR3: CASSSGGAPNQPQHF
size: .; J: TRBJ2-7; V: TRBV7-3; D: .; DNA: TGCGCCAGCAGCCACCTACTCAAGTACGAGCAGTACTTC; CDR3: CASSHLLKYEQYF
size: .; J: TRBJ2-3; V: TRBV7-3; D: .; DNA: TGTGCCAGCAGCTTTAGTCGCGCAGATACGCAGTATTTT; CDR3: CASSFSRADTQYF
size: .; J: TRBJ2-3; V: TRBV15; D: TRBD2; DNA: TGTGCCACCAGCAGTCCCGCGGGGCGGGAGGGCACAGATACGCAGTATTTT; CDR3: CATSSPAGREGTDTQYF
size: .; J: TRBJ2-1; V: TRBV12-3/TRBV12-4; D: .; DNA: TGTGCCAGCAAGGAAGGACAGACGGATAGCTCCTACAATGAGCAGTTCTTC; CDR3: CASKEGQTDSSYNEQFF
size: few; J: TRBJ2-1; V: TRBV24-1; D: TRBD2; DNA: TGTGCCACCAGTGAGCTTAGCGGGAAATACAATGAGCAGTTCTTC; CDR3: CATSELSGKYNEQFF
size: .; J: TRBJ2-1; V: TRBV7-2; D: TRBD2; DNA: TGTGCCAGCAGCTTAGCTGCGGCGGGAGGATACAATGAGCAGTTCTTC; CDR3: CASSLAAAGGYNEQFF
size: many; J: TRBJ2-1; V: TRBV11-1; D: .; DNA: TGTGCCAGCAGCGAGCGGGACAGGCTTGTGGGGGGGAATGAGCAGTTCTTC; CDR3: CASSERDRLVGGNEQFF
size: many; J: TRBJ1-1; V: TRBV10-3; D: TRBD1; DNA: TGTGCCATCAGTGTGGACAGGACAAGCAACACTGAAGCTTTCTTT; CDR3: CAISVDRTSNTEAFF
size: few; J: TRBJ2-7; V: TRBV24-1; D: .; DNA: TGTGCCACCAGTCATACAGGGCGCGAGCAGTACTTC; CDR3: CATSHTGREQYF
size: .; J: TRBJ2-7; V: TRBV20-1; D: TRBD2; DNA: TGCAGTGCTCCCTTAGCGGGGGGGCGAGAGCAGTACTTC; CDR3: CSAPLAGGREQYF
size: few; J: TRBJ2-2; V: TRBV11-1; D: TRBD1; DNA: TGTGCCAGCAGCTCACCCCCGGGACAGATATTTTACACCGGGGAGCTGTTTTTT; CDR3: CASSSPPGQIFYTGELFF
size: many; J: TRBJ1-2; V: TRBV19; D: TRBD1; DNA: TGTGCCAGTAGTACCCGGACAGGCGATGGTGGCTACACCTTC; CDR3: CASSTRTGDGGYTF
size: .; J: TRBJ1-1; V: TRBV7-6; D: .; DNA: TGTGCCAGCAGCTTAGAGACGGGTGAAGCTTTCTTT; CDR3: CASSLETGEAFF
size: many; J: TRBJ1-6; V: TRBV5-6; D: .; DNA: TGTGCCAGCAGCAATCGGAGGGGAAAAGGGCGGAAAATTAATTCACCCCTCCACTTT; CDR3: CASSNRRGKGRKINSPLHF
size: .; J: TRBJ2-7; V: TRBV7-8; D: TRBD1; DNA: TGTGCCAGCAGCTCCCGGGACAGGGAATACGAGCAGTACTTC; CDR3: CASSSRDREYEQYF
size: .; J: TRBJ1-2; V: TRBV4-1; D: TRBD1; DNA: TGCGCCAGCAGCCAGAAACAGGGGAGAGGTGACTATGGCTACACCTTC; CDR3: CASSQKQGRGDYGYTF
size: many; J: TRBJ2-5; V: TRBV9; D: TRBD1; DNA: TGTGCCAGCAGCGTAGGGGACAGGGGGGGGGCCCAAGAGACCCAGTACTTC; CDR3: CASSVGDRGGAQETQYF
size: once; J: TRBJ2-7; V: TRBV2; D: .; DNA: TGTGCCACTACAGGGAGTTTCAACGAGCAGTACTTC; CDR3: CATTGSFNEQYF
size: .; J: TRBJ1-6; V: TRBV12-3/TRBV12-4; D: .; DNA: TGTGCCAGCAGGGGTGTGGGCACGGATAATTCACCCCTCCACTTT; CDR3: CASRGVGTDNSPLHF
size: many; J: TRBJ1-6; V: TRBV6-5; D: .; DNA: TGTGCCAGCAGTTATGAGGCGATCCGAGGTTCACCCCTCCACTTT; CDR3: CASSYEAIRGSPLHF
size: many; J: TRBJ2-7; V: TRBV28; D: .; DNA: TGTGCCAGCAGTTTGGTCACAGGGGGGAGGGGCTACGAGCAGTACTTC; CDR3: CASSLVTGGRGYEQYF
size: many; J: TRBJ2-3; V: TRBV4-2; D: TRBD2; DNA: TGTGCCAGCAGCCCCGGGGGGGGCACAGATACGCAGTATTTT; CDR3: CASSPGGGTDTQYF
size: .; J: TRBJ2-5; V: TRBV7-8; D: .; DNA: TGTGCCAGCAGCTCAATGGGTAGGGAGACCCAGTACTTC; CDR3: CASSSMGRETQYF
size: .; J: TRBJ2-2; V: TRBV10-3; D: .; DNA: TGTGCCATCAGGACGGGGAGCGGCACCGGGGAGCTGTTTTTT; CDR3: CAIRTGSGTGELFF
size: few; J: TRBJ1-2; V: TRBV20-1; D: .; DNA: TGCAGTGCTAGAGTGGGGGGATACTATGGCTACACCTTC; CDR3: CSARVGGYYGYTF
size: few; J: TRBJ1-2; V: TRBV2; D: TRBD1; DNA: TGTGCCAGCAAAGAAATGGGACAGTTGGATGGCTACACCTTC; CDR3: CASKEMGQLDGYTF
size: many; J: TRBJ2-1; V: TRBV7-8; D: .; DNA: TGTGCCAGCAGCTTCGGGACCAGTTTCAATGAGCAGTTCTTC; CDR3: CASSFGTSFNEQFF
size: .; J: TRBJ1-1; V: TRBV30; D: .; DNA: TGTGCCTGGAGTGTTGCTGTGAACACTGAAGCTTTCTTT; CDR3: CAWSVAVNTEAFF
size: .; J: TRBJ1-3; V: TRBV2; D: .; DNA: TGTGCCAGCAGCCCGCGGGGGGCTGGAAACACCATATATTTT; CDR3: CASSPRGAGNTIYF
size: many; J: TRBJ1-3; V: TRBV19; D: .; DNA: TGTGCCAGTACCTTCTTCTCTGGAAACACCATATATTTT; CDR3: CASTFFSGNTIYF
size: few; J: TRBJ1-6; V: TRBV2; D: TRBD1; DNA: TGTGCCAGCCGGACAGGGCGAAATTCACCCCTCCACTTT; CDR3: CASRTGRNSPLHF
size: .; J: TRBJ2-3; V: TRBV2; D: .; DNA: TGCGCCAGCAGTTCTGACCCCACCGATACGCAGTACTTT; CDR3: CASSSDPTDTQYF
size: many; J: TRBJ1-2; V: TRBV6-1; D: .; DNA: TGTGCCAGCACGGCGTCCGGGATCTATGGCTACACCTTC; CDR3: CASTASGIYGYTF
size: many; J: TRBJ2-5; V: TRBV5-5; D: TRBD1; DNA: TGTGCCAGCAGCTTGGGGGGACAGCAAGAGACCCAGTACTTC; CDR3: CASSLGGQQETQYF
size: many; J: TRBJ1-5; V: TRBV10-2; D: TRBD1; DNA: TGCGCCAGCAGTGAGAGGGACAGGGGACATCAGCCCCAGCATTTT; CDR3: CASSERDRGHQPQHF
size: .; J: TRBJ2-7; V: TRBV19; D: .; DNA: TGTGCCACTGACTCTGGGGACTCCTACGAGCAGTACTTC; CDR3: CATDSGDSYEQYF
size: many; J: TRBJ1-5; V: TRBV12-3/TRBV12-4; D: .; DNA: TGTGCCAGCAGTTTAGGGCAGGGAGTAGCGCCCCAGCATTTT; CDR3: CASSLGQGVAPQHF
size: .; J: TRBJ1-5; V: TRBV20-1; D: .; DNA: TGCAGTGCTAGAGACGGGACTTACTATAGCAGTCAGCCCCAGCATTTT; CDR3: CSARDGTYYSSQPQHF
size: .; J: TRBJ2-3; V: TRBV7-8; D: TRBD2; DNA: TGTGCCAGCAGCTTAGCTAGCGGGGCAGATACGCAGTATTTT; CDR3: CASSLASGADTQYF